Listed below are T cell receptor beta chains from one sample, sequenced in a study of CD8 T cells in ankylosing spondylitis. MiXCR, applied by TCRdb to the 5' RACE reads, yields one record per CDR3 protein. The sample lists about 240,000 distinct CDR3 sequences; less than 10% were seen once. Sequencing was done on a sample of blood, either unsorted or a sorted T cell fraction (not recorded which). All receptors come from a male donor with ankylosing spondylitis or in good health (not recorded which). Each CDR3 is given with its conserved first and last residue. D genes are given only for firm matches. The listing skips clone size in some rows; elsewhere it reads once, few, many or a size class.

J gene: TRBJ2-1
clone size: .
D gene: .
V gene: TRBV5-1
CDR3 length: 15
CDR3 protein: CASSSGRTLNNEQFF
CDR3 DNA: TGCGCCAGCAGCTCAGGACGGACTTTGAACAATGAGCAGTTCTTC

J gene: TRBJ2-7
clone size: .
D gene: TRBD1
V gene: TRBV7-2
CDR3 length: 16
CDR3 protein: CASSPLGQGVPYEQYF
CDR3 DNA: TGTGCCAGCAGCCCCCTGGGACAGGGGGTCCCCTACGAGCAGTACTTC

J gene: TRBJ2-3
clone size: .
D gene: .
V gene: TRBV3-1
CDR3 length: 13
CDR3 protein: CASSQAGADTQYF
CDR3 DNA: TGTGCCAGCAGCCAGGCAGGAGCAGATACGCAGTATTTT

J gene: TRBJ1-2
clone size: many
D gene: .
V gene: TRBV12-5
CDR3 length: 14
CDR3 protein: CASGLVPSPGGYTF
CDR3 DNA: TGTGCTAGTGGTTTGGTTCCTTCCCCAGGCGGCTACACCTTC

J gene: TRBJ2-7
clone size: many
D gene: .
V gene: TRBV21-1
CDR3 length: 17
CDR3 protein: CASSISRRGTNPNEQYF
CDR3 DNA: TGTGCCAGCAGCATATCAAGAAGAGGAACAAATCCTAACGAGCAGTACTTC

J gene: TRBJ1-2
clone size: many
D gene: .
V gene: TRBV5-1
CDR3 length: 17
CDR3 protein: CASSWTGTAGIAYGYTF
CDR3 DNA: TGCGCCAGCAGCTGGACCGGAACTGCAGGGATAGCCTATGGCTACACCTTC

J gene: TRBJ2-6
clone size: .
D gene: TRBD1
V gene: TRBV5-1
CDR3 length: 18
CDR3 protein: CASSSPGQGVSGANVLTF
CDR3 DNA: TGCGCCAGCAGCTCCCCGGGACAGGGGGTCTCTGGGGCCAACGTCCTGACTTTC

J gene: TRBJ1-5
clone size: .
D gene: .
V gene: TRBV20-1
CDR3 length: 14
CDR3 protein: CSAIPAAGNQPQHF
CDR3 DNA: TGCAGTGCTATCCCGGCGGCGGGTAATCAGCCCCAGCATTTT

J gene: TRBJ1-1
clone size: .
D gene: TRBD1
V gene: TRBV7-9
CDR3 length: 15
CDR3 protein: CASSPWTGLNTEAFF
CDR3 DNA: TGTGCCAGCAGCCCTTGGACAGGCCTGAACACTGAAGCTTTCTTT

J gene: TRBJ2-7
clone size: .
D gene: TRBD1
V gene: TRBV29-1
CDR3 length: 13
CDR3 protein: CSAGQGGDYEQYF
CDR3 DNA: TGCAGCGCTGGACAGGGGGGAGATTACGAGCAGTACTTC

J gene: TRBJ1-1
clone size: .
D gene: .
V gene: TRBV9
CDR3 length: 14
CDR3 protein: CASSPSTENTEAFF
CDR3 DNA: TGTGCCAGCAGCCCTTCGACAGAAAACACTGAAGCTTTCTTT

J gene: TRBJ2-2
clone size: .
D gene: .
V gene: TRBV20-1
CDR3 length: 14
CDR3 protein: CSVPALTNTGELFF
CDR3 DNA: TGCAGTGTCCCTGCTCTTACGAACACCGGGGAGCTGTTTTTT

J gene: TRBJ2-1
clone size: many
D gene: TRBD2
V gene: TRBV20-1
CDR3 length: 14
CDR3 protein: CSARDSGRFNEQFF
CDR3 DNA: TGCAGTGCCAGAGACAGCGGGAGGTTCAATGAGCAGTTCTTC

J gene: TRBJ2-5
clone size: many
D gene: .
V gene: TRBV13
CDR3 length: 14
CDR3 protein: CASSFSVRRETQYF
CDR3 DNA: TGTGCCAGCAGCTTCTCGGTCCGCCGAGAGACCCAGTACTTC

J gene: TRBJ2-7
clone size: many
D gene: TRBD1
V gene: TRBV7-9
CDR3 length: 14
CDR3 protein: CASSLGQGAGEQYF
CDR3 DNA: TGTGCCAGCAGCTTAGGTCAGGGGGCTGGAGAGCAGTACTTC

J gene: TRBJ2-1
clone size: many
D gene: TRBD2
V gene: TRBV20-1
CDR3 length: 14
CDR3 protein: CSARSGRWYNEQFF
CDR3 DNA: TGCAGTGCACGGAGCGGGAGATGGTACAATGAGCAGTTCTTC

J gene: TRBJ2-3
clone size: many
D gene: TRBD2
V gene: TRBV18
CDR3 length: 16
CDR3 protein: CASSRELAGGADTQYF
CDR3 DNA: TGTGCCAGCTCACGCGAATTAGCGGGAGGAGCAGATACGCAGTATTTT

J gene: TRBJ2-1
clone size: many
D gene: .
V gene: TRBV5-1
CDR3 length: 15
CDR3 protein: CASTKVRSSHNEQFF
CDR3 DNA: TGCGCCAGCACCAAGGTACGGAGCTCCCACAATGAGCAGTTCTTC

J gene: TRBJ2-7
clone size: many
D gene: .
V gene: TRBV5-1
CDR3 length: 18
CDR3 protein: CASSLLQSSAPGTYEQYF
CDR3 DNA: TGCGCCAGCAGCTTGTTGCAATCTAGCGCCCCAGGGACCTACGAGCAGTACTTC

J gene: TRBJ1-1
clone size: many
D gene: .
V gene: TRBV6-2/TRBV6-3
CDR3 length: 13
CDR3 protein: CASSLYRDEGAFF
CDR3 DNA: TGTGCCAGCAGTTTGTACCGGGACGAGGGAGCTTTCTTT

J gene: TRBJ2-1
clone size: many
D gene: .
V gene: TRBV12-3/TRBV12-4
CDR3 length: 14
CDR3 protein: CASSLAGYPNEQFF
CDR3 DNA: TGTGCCAGCAGTTTAGCCGGCTACCCCAATGAGCAGTTCTTC

J gene: TRBJ2-3
clone size: .
D gene: .
V gene: TRBV12-3/TRBV12-4
CDR3 length: 13
CDR3 protein: CASSLGMRDTQYF
CDR3 DNA: TGTGCCAGCAGTTTGGGGATGAGAGATACGCAGTATTTT

J gene: TRBJ2-3
clone size: many
D gene: .
V gene: TRBV20-1
CDR3 length: 14
CDR3 protein: CSALRGKGPDTQYF
CDR3 DNA: TGCAGTGCTCTCCGGGGGAAGGGACCAGATACGCAGTATTTT

J gene: TRBJ2-1
clone size: many
D gene: TRBD1
V gene: TRBV5-1
CDR3 length: 15
CDR3 protein: CASSMGQGRANEQFF
CDR3 DNA: TGCGCCAGCAGCATGGGACAGGGAAGGGCAAATGAGCAGTTCTTC

J gene: TRBJ2-3
clone size: few
D gene: .
V gene: TRBV5-2
CDR3 length: 22
CDR3 protein: CASNPGQGYPRLAGGLTDTQYF
CDR3 DNA: TGTGCCAGCAACCCGGGACAGGGTTACCCTAGACTAGCGGGAGGCCTCACAGATACGCAGTATTTT

J gene: TRBJ2-1
clone size: many
D gene: .
V gene: TRBV5-5
CDR3 length: 15
CDR3 protein: CASSLGQALYNEQFF
CDR3 DNA: TGTGCCAGCAGCTTGGGACAGGCGCTATACAATGAGCAGTTCTTC

J gene: TRBJ2-5
clone size: many
D gene: TRBD1
V gene: TRBV27
CDR3 length: 15
CDR3 protein: CASSFDREGEETQYF
CDR3 DNA: TGTGCCAGCAGTTTTGACAGGGAAGGGGAAGAGACCCAGTACTTC

J gene: TRBJ1-1
clone size: .
D gene: TRBD1
V gene: TRBV9
CDR3 length: 15
CDR3 protein: CASSNPGQAPVEAFF
CDR3 DNA: TGTGCCAGCAGCAACCCGGGACAGGCCCCCGTTGAAGCTTTCTTT

J gene: TRBJ2-3
clone size: .
D gene: .
V gene: TRBV11-2
CDR3 length: 15
CDR3 protein: CASSLKPRHTDTQYF
CDR3 DNA: TGTGCCAGCAGCTTAAAGCCGAGACACACAGATACGCAGTATTTT

J gene: TRBJ2-2
clone size: few
D gene: TRBD2
V gene: TRBV12-3/TRBV12-4
CDR3 length: 15
CDR3 protein: CASSLGGTTTGELFF
CDR3 DNA: TGTGCCAGCAGTTTAGGGGGGACTACCACCGGGGAGCTGTTTTTT

J gene: TRBJ1-1
clone size: few
D gene: .
V gene: TRBV7-9
CDR3 length: 16
CDR3 protein: CASSASANRAPLWAFF
CDR3 DNA: TGTGCCAGCAGCGCGTCCGCAAACAGAGCCCCGTTGTGGGCTTTCTTT

J gene: TRBJ2-6
clone size: .
D gene: .
V gene: TRBV5-1
CDR3 length: 16
CDR3 protein: CASSLQGNPGANVLTF
CDR3 DNA: TGCGCCAGCAGCTTGCAGGGCAACCCTGGGGCCAACGTCCTGACTTTC

J gene: TRBJ2-5
clone size: many
D gene: .
V gene: TRBV12-3/TRBV12-4
CDR3 length: 16
CDR3 protein: CASSIWSGGLQETQYF
CDR3 DNA: TGTGCCAGCAGTATTTGGTCGGGGGGCCTCCAAGAGACCCAGTACTTC

J gene: TRBJ2-3
clone size: many
D gene: .
V gene: TRBV4-3
CDR3 length: 11
CDR3 protein: CASSLGTAQYF
CDR3 DNA: TGCGCCAGCAGCCTCGGGACGGCGCAGTATTTT

J gene: TRBJ2-5
clone size: .
D gene: TRBD2
V gene: TRBV27
CDR3 length: 17
CDR3 protein: CASSPGLAGGHRETQYF
CDR3 DNA: TGTGCCAGCAGTCCGGGACTAGCGGGGGGCCATCGAGAGACCCAGTACTTC

J gene: TRBJ1-2
clone size: few
D gene: TRBD1
V gene: TRBV20-1
CDR3 length: 13
CDR3 protein: CSALGGVWYGYTF
CDR3 DNA: TGCAGTGCTTTAGGGGGCGTATGGTATGGCTACACCTTC

J gene: TRBJ1-4
clone size: .
D gene: .
V gene: TRBV7-2
CDR3 length: 15
CDR3 protein: CASSLMVGFNEKLFF
CDR3 DNA: TGTGCCAGCAGCTTAATGGTCGGATTTAATGAAAAACTGTTTTTT

J gene: TRBJ2-6
clone size: few
D gene: .
V gene: TRBV7-9
CDR3 length: 15
CDR3 protein: CASSFLRSGANVLTF
CDR3 DNA: TGTGCCAGCAGCTTCCTTCGCTCTGGGGCCAACGTCCTGACTTTC

J gene: TRBJ2-3
clone size: many
D gene: .
V gene: TRBV20-1
CDR3 length: 11
CDR3 protein: CSARDDGTQYF
CDR3 DNA: TGCAGTGCTAGAGATGACGGTACGCAGTATTTT

J gene: TRBJ2-1
clone size: many
D gene: .
V gene: TRBV10-3
CDR3 length: 15
CDR3 protein: CAISESSRPANEQFF
CDR3 DNA: TGTGCCATCAGTGAGTCCAGCCGGCCGGCCAATGAGCAGTTCTTC

J gene: TRBJ1-2
clone size: .
D gene: .
V gene: TRBV5-6
CDR3 length: 12
CDR3 protein: CASSSGPYGYTF
CDR3 DNA: TGTGCCAGCAGCTCAGGGCCCTATGGCTACACCTTC

J gene: TRBJ2-1
clone size: many
D gene: TRBD2
V gene: TRBV3-1
CDR3 length: 17
CDR3 protein: CASSQDRTSGGGDEQFF
CDR3 DNA: TGTGCCAGCAGCCAAGATCGAACCAGCGGGGGGGGGGATGAGCAGTTCTTC